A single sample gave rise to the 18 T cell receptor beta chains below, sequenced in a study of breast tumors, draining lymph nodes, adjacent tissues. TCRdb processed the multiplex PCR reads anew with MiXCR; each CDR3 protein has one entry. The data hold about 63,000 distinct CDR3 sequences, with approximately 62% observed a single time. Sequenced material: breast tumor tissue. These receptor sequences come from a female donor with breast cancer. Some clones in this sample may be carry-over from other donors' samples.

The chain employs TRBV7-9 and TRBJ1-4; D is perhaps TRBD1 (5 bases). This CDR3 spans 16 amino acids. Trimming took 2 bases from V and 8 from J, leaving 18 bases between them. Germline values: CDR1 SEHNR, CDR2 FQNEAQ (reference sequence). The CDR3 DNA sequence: TGTGCCAGCAGCTTAAATACTCCGGGGGTATGGGAAAAACTGTTTTTT. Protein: CASSLNTPGVWEKLFF.

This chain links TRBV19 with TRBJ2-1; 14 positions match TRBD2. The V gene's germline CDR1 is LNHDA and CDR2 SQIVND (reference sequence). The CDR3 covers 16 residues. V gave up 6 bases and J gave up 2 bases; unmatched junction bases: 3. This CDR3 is CASRRGLAGAYNEQFF. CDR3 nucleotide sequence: TGTGCCAGTAGGAGGGGACTAGCGGGAGCCTACAATGAGCAGTTCTTC.

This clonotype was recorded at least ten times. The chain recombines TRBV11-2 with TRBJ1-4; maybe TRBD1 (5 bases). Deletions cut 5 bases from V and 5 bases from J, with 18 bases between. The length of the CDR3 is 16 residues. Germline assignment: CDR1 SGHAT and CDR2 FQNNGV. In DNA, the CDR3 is TGTGCCAGCAGCCCACTCACAGGTAGAGGGAATGAAAAACTGTTTTTT. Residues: CASSPLTGRGNEKLFF.

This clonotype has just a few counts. CDR3 bases: TGTGCCAGCAGCCCGCTTGGGACAGAGAATTCACCCCTCCACTTT. It is translated as CASSPLGTENSPLHF. This chain uses TRBV4-2 with TRBJ1-6; TRBD1 matches 7 bases. CDR1 LGHNA and CDR2 YNFKEQ come from the germline V gene. Trimming cost V 4 bases and J 7 bases; bases outside gene matches: 7. The CDR3 spans 15 residues.

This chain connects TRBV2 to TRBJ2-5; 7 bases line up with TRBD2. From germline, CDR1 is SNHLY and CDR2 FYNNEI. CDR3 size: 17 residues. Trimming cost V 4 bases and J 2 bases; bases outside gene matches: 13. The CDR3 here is CASSGGGHAGVQETQYF. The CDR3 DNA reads TGTGCCAGCAGTGGGGGAGGGCATGCGGGCGTACAAGAGACCCAGTACTTC.

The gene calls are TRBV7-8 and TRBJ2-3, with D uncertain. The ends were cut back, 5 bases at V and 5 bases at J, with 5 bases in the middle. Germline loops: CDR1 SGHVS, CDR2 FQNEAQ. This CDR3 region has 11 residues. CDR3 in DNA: TGTGCCAGCAGCCCCTTAGATACGCAGTATTTT. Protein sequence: CASSPLDTQYF.

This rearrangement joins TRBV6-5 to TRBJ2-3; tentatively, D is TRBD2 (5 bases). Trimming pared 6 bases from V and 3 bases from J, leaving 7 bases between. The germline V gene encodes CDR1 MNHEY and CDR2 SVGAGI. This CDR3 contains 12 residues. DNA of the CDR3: TGTGCCAGCAGCCGCGGGACAGATACGCAGTATTTT. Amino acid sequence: CASSRGTDTQYF.

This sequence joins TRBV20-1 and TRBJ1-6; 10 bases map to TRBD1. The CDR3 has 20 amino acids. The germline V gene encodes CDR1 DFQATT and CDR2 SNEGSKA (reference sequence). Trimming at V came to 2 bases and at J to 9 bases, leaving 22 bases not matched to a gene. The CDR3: CSARLVAGVGIGQGGSPLHF. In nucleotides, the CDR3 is TGCAGTGCTAGATTGGTAGCGGGAGTGGGGATCGGACAGGGGGGTTCACCCCTCCACTTT.

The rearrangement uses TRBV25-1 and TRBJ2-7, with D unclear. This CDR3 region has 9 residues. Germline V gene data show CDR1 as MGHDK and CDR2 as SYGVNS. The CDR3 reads CARTYEQYF. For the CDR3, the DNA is TGTGCTAGAACCTACGAGCAGTACTTC.

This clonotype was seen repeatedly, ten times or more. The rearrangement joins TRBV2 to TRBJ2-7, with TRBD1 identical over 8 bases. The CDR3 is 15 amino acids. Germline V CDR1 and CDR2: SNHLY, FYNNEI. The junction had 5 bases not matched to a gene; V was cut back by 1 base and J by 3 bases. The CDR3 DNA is TGTGCCAGCAGTGAAGGGCAGGGGGCTAACTACGAGCAGTACTTC. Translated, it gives CASSEGQGANYEQYF.

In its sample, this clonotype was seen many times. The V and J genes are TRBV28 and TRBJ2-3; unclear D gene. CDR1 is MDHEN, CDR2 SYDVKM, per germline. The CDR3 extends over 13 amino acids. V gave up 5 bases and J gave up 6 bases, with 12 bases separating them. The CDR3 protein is CASSNPSPDTQYF. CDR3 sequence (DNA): TGTGCCAGCAGTAACCCGAGTCCTGATACGCAGTATTTT.

CDR3 DNA: TGTGCCAGCAGTGAGGGGCTGACCCAGTACTTC. Its translation is CASSEGLTQYF. V is TRBV2 and J is TRBJ2-5, with D possibly matching TRBD1 (5 bases). The CDR3 has 11 amino acids. V lost 3 bases, J lost 7 bases, and 6 bases lay in between. Germline values: CDR1 SNHLY, CDR2 FYNNEI.

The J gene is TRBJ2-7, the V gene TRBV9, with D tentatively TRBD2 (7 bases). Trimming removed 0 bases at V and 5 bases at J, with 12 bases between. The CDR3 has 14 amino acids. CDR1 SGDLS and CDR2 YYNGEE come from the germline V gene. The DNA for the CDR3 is TGTGCCAGCAGCGTAGTTGGGGGGGCCCACGAGCAGTACTTC. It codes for CASSVVGGAHEQYF.

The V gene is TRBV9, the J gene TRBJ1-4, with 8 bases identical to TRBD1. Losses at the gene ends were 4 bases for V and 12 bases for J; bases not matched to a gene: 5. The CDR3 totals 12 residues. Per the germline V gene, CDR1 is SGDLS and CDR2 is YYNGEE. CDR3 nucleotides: TGTGCCAGCAGCACCGGACAGGGACAACTGTTTTTT. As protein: CASSTGQGQLFF.

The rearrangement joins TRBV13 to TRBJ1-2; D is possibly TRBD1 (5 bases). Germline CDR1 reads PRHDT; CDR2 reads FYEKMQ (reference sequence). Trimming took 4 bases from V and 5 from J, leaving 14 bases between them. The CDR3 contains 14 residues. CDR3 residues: CASSSWGVGYGYTF. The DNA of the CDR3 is TGTGCCAGCAGCTCCTGGGGGGTCGGATATGGCTACACCTTC.

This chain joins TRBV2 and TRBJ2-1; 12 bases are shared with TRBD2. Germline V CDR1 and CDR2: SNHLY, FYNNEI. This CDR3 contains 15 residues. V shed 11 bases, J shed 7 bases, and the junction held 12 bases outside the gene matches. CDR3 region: CAGIPSGGARNEQFF. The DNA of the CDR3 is TGTGCCGGCATTCCTAGCGGGGGGGCGAGGAATGAGCAGTTCTTC.

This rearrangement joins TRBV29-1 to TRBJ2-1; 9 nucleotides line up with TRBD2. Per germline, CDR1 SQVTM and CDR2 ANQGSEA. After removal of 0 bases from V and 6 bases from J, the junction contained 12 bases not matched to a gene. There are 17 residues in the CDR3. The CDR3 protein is CSVEDLRGRAGSNEQFF. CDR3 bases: TGCAGCGTTGAAGATCTTCGCGGGAGGGCGGGGAGCAATGAGCAGTTCTTC.

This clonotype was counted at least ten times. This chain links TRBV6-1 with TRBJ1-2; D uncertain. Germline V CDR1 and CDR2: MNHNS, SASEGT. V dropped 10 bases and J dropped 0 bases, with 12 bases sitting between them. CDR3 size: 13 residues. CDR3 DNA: TGTGCCACAACCAAGGCGACTAACTATGGCTACACCTTC. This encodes CATTKATNYGYTF.